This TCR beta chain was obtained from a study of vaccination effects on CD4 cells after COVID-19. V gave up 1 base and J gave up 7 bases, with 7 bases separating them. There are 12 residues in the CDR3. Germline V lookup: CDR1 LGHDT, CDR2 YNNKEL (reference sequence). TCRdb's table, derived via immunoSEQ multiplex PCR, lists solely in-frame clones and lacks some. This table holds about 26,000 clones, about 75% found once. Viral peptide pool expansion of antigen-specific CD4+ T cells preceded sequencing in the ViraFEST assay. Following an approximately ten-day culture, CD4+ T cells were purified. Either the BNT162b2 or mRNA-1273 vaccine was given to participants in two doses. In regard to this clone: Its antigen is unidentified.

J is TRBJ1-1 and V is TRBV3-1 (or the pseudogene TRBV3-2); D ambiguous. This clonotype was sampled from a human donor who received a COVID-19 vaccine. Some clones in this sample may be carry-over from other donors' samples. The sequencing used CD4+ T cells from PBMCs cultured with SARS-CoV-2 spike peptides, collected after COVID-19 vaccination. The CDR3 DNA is TGTGCCAGCAGCCAAGTGGGGAATGAAGCTTTCTTT. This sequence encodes CASSQVGNEAFF.